A single sample is the source of the 31 T cell receptor beta chains below, sequenced in a study of blood T cell repertoires in COVID-19. Profiling relied on immunoSEQ multiplex PCR, and the TCRdb table lists in-frame clones only, not all of them. The profile shows about 200,000 clones, 86% of them singletons. Sequencing input: peripheral blood. These TCRs come from a woman in her seventies with acute or convalescent COVID-19.

V is TRBV30 and J is TRBJ2-2; 11 bases map to TRBD2. The CDR3 contains 16 residues. The ends lost 5 bases at V and 4 bases at J; junction bases unmatched: 9. Germline V gene lookup returns CDR1 GTSNPN and CDR2 SVGIG (reference sequence). The CDR3 DNA reads as TGTGCCTGGTCCCCGTTAGCGGGGGGGCTCACCGGGGAGCTGTTTTTT. As protein: CAWSPLAGGLTGELFF.

This chain links TRBV19 with TRBJ1-4; TRBD1 agrees at 8 bases. J lost 6 bases, V lost 7 bases, and 16 bases had no gene match. In germline, CDR1 is LNHDA, CDR2 SQIVND (reference sequence). The CDR3 contains 17 residues. CDR3 protein: CASTGQGALGPYEKLFF. The DNA of the CDR3 is TGTGCCAGTACTGGGCAGGGGGCCCTCGGACCTTATGAAAAACTGTTTTTT.

V gene TRBV2 combines with J gene TRBJ1-5; possible D gene TRBD1, 5 bases. Trimming removed 6 bases at V and 2 bases at J, with 17 bases between. Germline lookup yields CDR1 SNHLY and CDR2 FYNNEI. This CDR3 is 16 amino acids long. CDR3 protein: CASRTQQGMGNQPQHF. Here the CDR3 DNA reads TGTGCCAGCAGAACCCAGCAGGGTATGGGCAATCAGCCCCAGCATTTT.

V usage is TRBV19 and J usage is TRBJ2-1; D is unresolved. This CDR3 spans 13 amino acids. CDR1 is LNHDA, CDR2 SQIVND, per germline (reference sequence). V lost 7 bases to trimming and J lost 6 bases, with 13 bases between them. Here the CDR3 reads CASTPPISNEQFF. The CDR3, as DNA: TGTGCCAGTACCCCACCGATCAGCAATGAGCAGTTCTTC.

The DNA of the CDR3 is TGTGCCAGTAGTTCCGCGGCGGGATTGACCTCCGGTGAGCAGTTCTTC. This encodes CASSSAAGLTSGEQFF. J is TRBJ2-1 and V is TRBV19, with D maybe TRBD2 (6 bases). In germline, CDR1 is LNHDA, CDR2 SQIVND (reference sequence). V lost 5 bases, J lost 9 bases, and 23 bases lay in between. The CDR3 extends over 16 amino acids.

This chain connects TRBV3-1 (or the pseudogene TRBV3-2) to TRBJ2-7; 12 bases are shared with TRBD1. CDR1 is LGHDT and CDR2 is YNNKEL in the germline V gene (reference sequence). Trimming removed 3 bases from V and 5 bases from J; junction bases left unmatched: 8. This CDR3 has 16 amino acids. The CDR3 nucleotides are TGTGCCAGCAGCCACGCCGGGACAGGGGGCGGGGACGAGCAGTACTTC. Its translation is CASSHAGTGGGDEQYF.

The chain couples TRBV2 to TRBJ1-4, with D tentatively TRBD1 (6 bases). In germline, CDR1 is SNHLY, CDR2 FYNNEI. The CDR3 consists of 15 residues. V was pared by 6 bases and J by 8 bases, with 19 bases between. The CDR3 spells CASRATDRRGEKLFF. The CDR3 DNA reads TGTGCCAGCAGAGCTACTGACAGGCGGGGGGAAAAACTGTTTTTT.

The rearrangement links TRBV6-5 to TRBJ1-1; no firm D call. This CDR3 spans 12 amino acids. Trimming stripped 6 bases from V and 4 bases from J, with 9 bases between. The germline CDR1 and CDR2 sequences are MNHEY and SVGAGI. CDR3 in amino acids: CASREGITEAFF. In DNA form, the CDR3 reads TGTGCCAGCAGGGAGGGAATCACTGAAGCTTTCTTT.

The chain is built from TRBV6-1 and TRBJ2-1, with 11 nucleotides matching TRBD2. The CDR3 has 17 amino acids. In germline, CDR1 is MNHNS, CDR2 SASEGT. Unmatched junction bases numbered 5, after V lost 0 bases and J lost 4 bases. The CDR3 DNA reads TGTGCCAGCAGTGAAGCGCTTAGCGGGGGGGCTTACAATGAGCAGTTCTTC. Amino acid sequence: CASSEALSGGAYNEQFF.

The chain joins TRBV12-3 or TRBV12-4 to TRBJ2-2; tentative D call: TRBD2 (6 bases). Trimming took off 6 bases at V and 1 base at J, with 6 bases between the two ends. This CDR3 region has 13 residues. CDR3 sequence reads: CASRGLNTGELFF. CDR3 DNA sequence: TGTGCCAGCAGGGGACTGAACACCGGGGAGCTGTTTTTT.

CDR3 nucleotide sequence: TGTGCCAGCAGCTTGAACAGGGGGGCTGGAAACACCATATATTTT. Translating gives CASSLNRGAGNTIYF. The J gene is TRBJ1-3, the V gene TRBV7-9, with 8 bases fitting TRBD1. CDR1 is SEHNR, CDR2 FQNEAQ, per germline (reference sequence). The CDR3 runs to 15 residues. The junction had 3 bases not matched to a gene; V was cut back by 3 bases and J by 2 bases.

This chain's CDR3 is CASSLGRGIGWSNQPQHF. CDR3 nucleotides: TGTGCCAGCAGCTTGGGGAGGGGGATAGGGTGGAGCAATCAGCCCCAGCATTTT. V usage is TRBV28 and J usage is TRBJ1-5; TRBD1 is a possible D gene (6 bases). CDR1 MDHEN and CDR2 SYDVKM come from the germline V gene. This CDR3 is built from 18 residues. Trimming took 6 bases from V and 1 from J, leaving 22 bases between them.

This chain links TRBV5-1 with TRBJ2-2; D might be TRBD2 (5 bases). Germline CDR1 reads SGHRS; CDR2 reads YFSETQ. The CDR3 consists of 16 residues. The V end was cut by 3 bases, the J end by 7 bases, with 19 bases between. The CDR3 nucleotides read TGCGCCAGCAGCTGGCGTCTAGCCGTGGTCGGCGGGGAGCTGTTTTTT. As protein: CASSWRLAVVGGELFF.

The chain combines TRBV18 with TRBJ1-6; TRBD1 aligns across 8 bases. Germline V CDR1 and CDR2: KGHSH, LQKENI. The CDR3 is 15 amino acids. V lost 6 bases to trimming and J lost 6 bases; unmatched junction nucleotides: 7. DNA of the CDR3: TGTGCCAGCTCGCGGGGACAGGTGATTAATTCACCCCTCCACTTT. Protein sequence: CASSRGQVINSPLHF.

This clone was seen more than once but under ten times. V usage is TRBV9 and J usage is TRBJ2-2, with 9 bases lining up with TRBD1. The CDR3 covers 16 residues. Looked up from germline, CDR1 is SGDLS and CDR2 is YYNGEE. Germline trimming cut 0 bases from V and 2 bases from J; bases unmatched to any gene: 2. The CDR3 nucleotides are TGTGCCAGCAGCGTAGACAGGGGGCTCAACACCGGGGAGCTGTTTTTT. This encodes CASSVDRGLNTGELFF.

This chain joins TRBV27 and TRBJ2-3; possibly TRBD2 for D (5 bases). The length of the CDR3 is 14 residues. Germline CDR1 is MNHEY and CDR2 is SMNVEV (reference sequence). V gave up 6 bases and J gave up 1 base, with 11 bases separating them. The CDR3 protein is CASSPHGGTDTQYF. CDR3 DNA sequence: TGTGCCAGCAGCCCTCACGGGGGCACAGATACGCAGTATTTT.

The chain couples TRBV11-2 to TRBJ2-1, with 8 nucleotides matching TRBD1. V shed 5 bases and J 0 bases; nucleotides not matched to a gene: 3. There are 15 residues in the CDR3. Per germline, CDR1 SGHAT and CDR2 FQNNGV. The CDR3 DNA reads as TGTGCCAGCAGCACCGACAGGGGCTCCTACAATGAGCAGTTCTTC. Translating gives CASSTDRGSYNEQFF.

The chain joins TRBV4-3 to TRBJ2-7; 8 bases are shared with TRBD1. Germline assignment: CDR1 LGHNA and CDR2 YSLEER. This CDR3 is 14 amino acids long. V lost 6 bases to trimming and J lost 4 bases; unmatched junction nucleotides: 8. CDR3 sequence: CASSYGQGGYEQYF. Here the CDR3 DNA reads TGCGCCAGCAGTTATGGACAGGGTGGATACGAGCAGTACTTC.

The J gene is TRBJ2-7, the V gene TRBV2; TRBD1 might be the D (5 bases). The CDR3 contains 12 residues. V dropped 7 bases and J dropped 4 bases, with 11 bases sitting between them. Looked up from germline, CDR1 is SNHLY and CDR2 is FYNNEI. The CDR3 bases are TGTGCCAGCAATGGCAGGGTGTACGAGCAGTACTTC. This translates into CASNGRVYEQYF.

V and J are TRBV6-6 and TRBJ1-3; D gene ambiguous. The V and J ends lost 3 bases and 2 bases respectively, with 8 bases between them. Germline assignment: CDR1 MNHNY and CDR2 SVGAGI (reference sequence). The CDR3 covers 14 residues. The CDR3 region is CASSYLDAGNTIYF. The CDR3 bases are TGTGCCAGCAGTTATCTAGACGCTGGAAACACCATATATTTT.

The V and J genes are TRBV5-1 and TRBJ2-3; 7 bases agree with TRBD1. There are 16 residues in the CDR3. V dropped 0 bases and J dropped 0; count of bases not matched to a gene: 4. The germline gives CDR1 SGHRS, CDR2 YFSETQ. CDR3 DNA: TGCGCCAGCAGCTTGGAGGGGGCTGTTAGCACAGATACGCAGTATTTT. Residues: CASSLEGAVSTDTQYF.

This clone was found once. The chain links TRBV13 to TRBJ2-2; a possible D gene is TRBD1 (6 bases). The CDR3 runs 14 residues. Trimming removed 6 bases from V and 6 bases from J, with 14 bases in between. The germline CDR1 and CDR2 sequences are PRHDT and FYEKMQ (reference sequence). The CDR3 nucleotides are TGTGCCAGCAGAACGGACAGTTCAGCCGGGGAGCTGTTTTTT. Encoded protein: CASRTDSSAGELFF.

The chain joins TRBV10-1 to TRBJ1-3; TRBD1 aligns across 8 bases. The CDR3 contains 14 residues. V shed 5 bases and J 2 bases; nucleotides not matched to a gene: 2. Germline V lookup: CDR1 WNHNN, CDR2 SYGVQD (reference sequence). In nucleotides, the CDR3 is TGCGCCAGCAGTACGGGACAGGCTGGAAACACCATATATTTT. It encodes CASSTGQAGNTIYF.

This sequence joins TRBV11-2 and TRBJ2-5; possible D gene TRBD1, 5 bases. The V gene's germline CDR1 is SGHAT and CDR2 FQNNGV. The length of the CDR3 is 14 residues. V shed 8 bases and J shed 4 bases, with 17 bases lying between them. As DNA, the CDR3 is TGTGCCAGCCTCTCTCGGTCTAGGGGAGAGACCCAGTACTTC. Translated: CASLSRSRGETQYF.

This clone was seen more than once but under ten times. The chain has TRBV11-2 and TRBJ1-6; 7 nucleotides line up with TRBD1. The germline gives CDR1 SGHAT, CDR2 FQNNGV. The trim removed 2 bases at V and 5 bases at J, leaving 6 bases unmatched. This CDR3 is 16 amino acids long. CDR3 amino acids: CASSLRPGTDNSPLHF. DNA for the CDR3: TGTGCCAGCAGCTTACGACCCGGGACAGATAATTCACCCCTCCACTTT.

This sequence joins TRBV28 and TRBJ1-5; D is possibly TRBD1 (5 bases). Per the germline V gene, CDR1 is MDHEN and CDR2 is SYDVKM. V lost 10 bases and J 9 bases, leaving 25 bases between the germline ends. This CDR3 has 15 amino acids. This CDR3 reads CATSAGGADGWPQHF. The CDR3 bases are TGTGCCACCTCAGCGGGTGGGGCCGATGGGTGGCCCCAGCATTTT.

A note on this clone: The sample contains more than one DNA sequence encoding this CDR3. The chain couples TRBV27 to TRBJ2-7, with D perhaps matching TRBD1 (6 bases). Germline V gene data show CDR1 as MNHEY and CDR2 as SMNVEV (reference sequence). V gave up 5 bases and J gave up 2 bases, with 13 bases separating them. CDR3 length: 14 residues. The CDR3 protein is CASSPSRGPYEQYF. The CDR3 DNA sequence: TGTGCCAGCAGTCCTTCCAGGGGCCCCTACGAGCAGTACTTC.

The genes are TRBV29-1 and TRBJ2-5; 11 nucleotides align to TRBD1. Germline V gene data show CDR1 as SQVTM and CDR2 as ANQGSEA. The CDR3 runs 14 residues. V was clipped by 7 bases and J by 4 bases; unmatched bases: 8. The CDR3 reads CSAGQGALAETQYF. The CDR3 region has the DNA TGCAGCGCTGGACAGGGGGCGTTGGCAGAGACCCAGTACTTC.

The CDR3 DNA reads TGTGCCAGCAGTTATCAGGGTTCGGGCACTGAAGCTTTCTTT. Its translation is CASSYQGSGTEAFF. The gene calls are TRBV6-2 or TRBV6-3 and TRBJ1-1, with D possibly matching TRBD1 (5 bases). The CDR3 sequence is 14 residues long. Trimming removed 3 bases at V and 4 bases at J, with 12 bases between. CDR1 is MNHEY, CDR2 SVGEGT, per germline.

This clone was found a few times. The chain links TRBV20-1 to TRBJ2-7; 12 nucleotides match TRBD1. V trimming: 3 bases; J trimming: 6 bases; junction bases outside the gene matches: 6. The CDR3 consists of 14 residues. CDR1 is DFQATT and CDR2 is SNEGSKA in the germline V gene (reference sequence). This chain's CDR3 is CSASRGTGGGEQYF. CDR3 bases: TGCAGTGCTAGTAGGGGGACAGGGGGCGGCGAGCAGTACTTC.

The chain has TRBV9 and TRBJ2-5; perhaps TRBD1 as D (5 bases). The CDR3 loop spans 16 amino acids. Trimming shortened V by 0 bases and J by 1 base, and 13 bases separated the two germline ends. CDR1 is SGDLS, CDR2 YYNGEE, per germline. CDR3 in DNA: TGTGCCAGCAGCGTAGCCCTATCGACAGCCCAAGAGACCCAGTACTTC. As protein: CASSVALSTAQETQYF.